Following are 15 T cell receptor beta chains from one sample sequenced in a study of T-cell reconstitution after alpha-beta-depleted transplantation in children. Preparing the TCRbeta library involved the use of unique molecular identifiers. Each CDR3 protein gets one entry after TCRdb re-called the PCR reads with MiXCR. In the table there are approximately 800,000 distinct CDR3 sequences, 16% of which are singletons. This material consisted of PBMCs, mostly from graft donor cells, taken 360 days after TCRalphabeta/CD19-depleted stem cell transplant. These receptors all stem from a male patient younger than 18 who had a stem cell transplant for acute lymphoblastic leukemia, so the T cells may come from the graft donor.

This clonotype showed up just a few times. This chain links TRBV6-5 with TRBJ2-3, with TRBD1 matching 7 bases. The CDR3 spans 16 residues. CDR1 MNHEY and CDR2 SVGAGI come from the germline V gene. With V trimmed by 5 bases and J by 2 bases, 10 bases remained unmatched. This CDR3 is CASSHGQELPTDTQYF. The CDR3 coding sequence is TGTGCCAGCAGTCACGGACAGGAGCTACCCACAGATACGCAGTATTTT.

The V and J genes are TRBV10-3 and TRBJ2-5; 7 nucleotides align to TRBD2. Germline CDR1 is ENHRY and CDR2 is SYGVKD. V shed 6 bases and J 5 bases; nucleotides not matched to a gene: 6. The CDR3 contains 13 residues. CDR3 in DNA: TGTGCCATCAGGCTAGGACTAGGCGAGACCCAGTACTTC. It translates to CAIRLGLGETQYF.

V is TRBV9 and J is TRBJ2-3; D not certain. This CDR3 has 16 residues. V was shortened by 0 bases and J by 0 bases, with 11 bases between the two germline ends. Germline V gene sequence: CDR1 SGDLS, CDR2 YYNGEE. DNA of the CDR3: TGTGCCAGCAGCGTAGAGGCCATGGCGAGCACAGATACGCAGTATTTT. Protein: CASSVEAMASTDTQYF.

A few counts support this clonotype. The chain links TRBV10-1 to TRBJ2-1; TRBD2 matches at 16 bases. V trimming: 2 bases; J trimming: 2 bases; junction bases outside the gene matches: 3. This CDR3 comprises 18 residues. Per the germline V gene, CDR1 is WNHNN and CDR2 is SYGVQD (reference sequence). The CDR3 DNA reads as TGCGCCAGCAGTGAGCCGGGACTAGCGGGAGGGCCCTACAATGAGCAGTTCTTC. Protein product: CASSEPGLAGGPYNEQFF.

Many counts were recorded for this clonotype. The V call is TRBV12-3 or TRBV12-4, the J call TRBJ1-5; tentatively, D is TRBD1 (5 bases). The CDR3 runs to 19 residues. V shed 0 bases and J shed 6 bases, with 24 bases lying between them. The CDR3 bases are TGTGCCAGCAGTTTAGCCACCACTGAACTTACCCCGGGGGGTCAGCCCCAGCATTTT. Translating gives CASSLATTELTPGGQPQHF.

V usage is TRBV7-9 and J usage is TRBJ2-1; 8 bases fit TRBD1. The CDR3 consists of 15 residues. Germline V gene lookup returns CDR1 SEHNR and CDR2 FQNEAQ (reference sequence). Trimming removed 7 bases from V and 7 bases from J; junction bases left unmatched: 12. CDR3 nucleotides: TGTGCCAGCACCGGAGACAGGGGCATTTTTAATGAGCAGTTCTTC. Protein product: CASTGDRGIFNEQFF.

V gene TRBV5-1 combines with J gene TRBJ2-3, with unresolved D. This CDR3 is 14 amino acids long. In germline, CDR1 is SGHRS, CDR2 YFSETQ. V gave up 0 bases and J gave up 6 bases, with 11 bases separating them. For the CDR3, the DNA is TGCGCCAGCAGCTTGGCCCGATTTCGGGATACGCAGTATTTT. Translation gives CASSLARFRDTQYF. Complete variable domain (other parts from reference TRBV5-1 and TRBJ2-3): KAGVTQTPRYLIKTRGQQVTLSCSPISGHRSVSWYQQTPGQGLQFLFEYFSETQRNKGNFPGRFSGRQFSNSRSEMNVSTLELGDSALYLCASSLARFRDTQYFGPGTRLTVL.

V gene TRBV5-1 combines with J gene TRBJ2-3; a possible D gene is TRBD2 (6 bases). The CDR3 is 15 residues long. Germline values: CDR1 SGHRS, CDR2 YFSETQ. Trimming left V 4 bases short and J 3 bases short, with 15 bases between. The CDR3 DNA sequence: TGCGCCAGCAGCCTGCCGGGACTTGGAACAGATACGCAGTATTTT. Its translation: CASSLPGLGTDTQYF. Looking up the rest from reference TRBV5-1 and TRBJ2-3 gives the full variable domain: KAGVTQTPRYLIKTRGQQVTLSCSPISGHRSVSWYQQTPGQGLQFLFEYFSETQRNKGNFPGRFSGRQFSNSRSEMNVSTLELGDSALYLCASSLPGLGTDTQYFGPGTRLTVL.

This rearrangement joins TRBV29-1 to TRBJ1-1; tentative D call: TRBD1 (5 bases). Germline CDR1 and CDR2: SQVTM and ANQGSEA. The CDR3 consists of 13 residues. Trimming shortened V by 7 bases and J by 1 base, and 13 bases separated the two germline ends. CDR3 protein: CSAKTQGNTEAFF. CDR3 in DNA: TGCAGCGCAAAGACCCAGGGGAACACTGAAGCTTTCTTT.

This clonotype was recorded at least ten times. This chain links TRBV10-3 with TRBJ1-1; 8 bases agree with TRBD1. The CDR3 has 14 residues. Germline V gene lookup returns CDR1 ENHRY and CDR2 SYGVKD. V was pared by 6 bases and J by 1 base, with 4 bases of the junction left unmatched. The CDR3 DNA reads TGTGCCATCAGGCAGACAGGGGCGAACACTGAAGCTTTCTTT. Protein: CAIRQTGANTEAFF.

The genes are TRBV4-1 and TRBJ2-5; D remains unclear. Between the trimmed V and J ends, which lost 1 base and 5 bases, there was a span of 17 bases. The germline CDR1 and CDR2 sequences are MGHRA and YSYEKL. This CDR3 spans 16 amino acids. DNA of the CDR3: TGCGCCAGCAGCCAAGGACGTGCCTTCGTCGGGGAGACCCAGTACTTC. Residues: CASSQGRAFVGETQYF.

This clonotype was counted between two and nine times. The V gene is TRBV29-1, the J gene TRBJ2-7, with unresolved D. Trimming pared 3 bases from V and 2 bases from J, leaving 11 bases between. The germline gives CDR1 SQVTM, CDR2 ANQGSEA. CDR3 length: 13 amino acids. CDR3: CSVELGLAYEQYF. The CDR3 DNA is TGCAGCGTTGAGCTGGGATTGGCCTACGAGCAGTACTTC.

The chain links TRBV7-3 to TRBJ2-3; 7 bases are shared with TRBD1. The CDR3 is 15 amino acids. The V gene end was trimmed by 5 bases and the J gene end by 1 base; junction bases not matched to a gene: 6. CDR1 is SGHTA and CDR2 is FQGTGA in the germline V gene. Written as DNA, the CDR3 is TGTGCCAGCAGCGTCAAGGGACAGCGCACAGATACGCAGTATTTT. Amino acids: CASSVKGQRTDTQYF. The full variable domain, rest sourced from reference TRBV7-3 and TRBJ2-3, is GAGVSQTPSNKVTEKGKYVELRCDPISGHTALYWYRQSLGQGPEFLIYFQGTGAADDSGLPNDRFFAVRPEGSVSTLKIQRTERGDSAVYLCASSVKGQRTDTQYFGPGTRLTVL.

This clonotype was detected many times. The chain links TRBV20-1 to TRBJ2-7; 9 nucleotides line up with TRBD1. The ends lost 5 bases at V and 2 bases at J; junction bases unmatched: 4. CDR1 and CDR2 (germline): DFQATT, SNEGSKA (reference sequence). This CDR3 has 13 residues. DNA for the CDR3: TGCAGTGCTCAGGACAGGGGCACCTACGAGCAGTACTTC. This codes for CSAQDRGTYEQYF.

This clonotype was detected a few times. This rearrangement joins TRBV25-1 to TRBJ1-1; 11 bases agree with TRBD1. Looked up from germline, CDR1 is MGHDK and CDR2 is SYGVNS. Trimming took 4 bases from V and 4 from J; bases not matched to a gene: 2. The CDR3 loop spans 14 amino acids. CDR3 coding DNA: TGTGCCAGCAGTGGGGACAGGGGGACCACTGAAGCTTTCTTT. Its protein product is CASSGDRGTTEAFF.